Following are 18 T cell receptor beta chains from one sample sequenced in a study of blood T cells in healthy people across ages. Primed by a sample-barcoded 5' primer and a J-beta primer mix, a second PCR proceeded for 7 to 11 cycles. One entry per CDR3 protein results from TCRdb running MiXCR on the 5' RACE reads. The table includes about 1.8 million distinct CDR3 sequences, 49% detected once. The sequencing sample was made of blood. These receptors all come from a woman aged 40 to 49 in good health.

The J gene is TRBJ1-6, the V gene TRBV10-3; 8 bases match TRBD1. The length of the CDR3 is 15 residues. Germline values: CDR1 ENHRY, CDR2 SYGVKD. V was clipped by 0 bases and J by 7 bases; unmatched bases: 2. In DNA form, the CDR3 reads TGTGCCATCAGTGAGTCGTCAGGGGGCAATTCACCCCTCCACTTT. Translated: CAISESSGGNSPLHF.

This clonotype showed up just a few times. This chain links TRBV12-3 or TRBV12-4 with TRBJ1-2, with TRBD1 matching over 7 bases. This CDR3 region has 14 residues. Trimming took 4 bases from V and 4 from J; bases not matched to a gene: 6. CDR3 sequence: CASSSGTASYGYTF. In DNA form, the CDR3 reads TGTGCCAGCAGTTCAGGGACAGCTTCCTATGGCTACACCTTC.

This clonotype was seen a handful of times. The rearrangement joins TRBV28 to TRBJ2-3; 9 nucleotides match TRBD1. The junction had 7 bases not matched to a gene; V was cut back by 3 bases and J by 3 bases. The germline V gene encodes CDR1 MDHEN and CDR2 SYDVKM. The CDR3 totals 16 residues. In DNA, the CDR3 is TGTGCCAGCAGTTTCGGGGACAGGGAAAGGACAGATACGCAGTATTTT. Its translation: CASSFGDRERTDTQYF.

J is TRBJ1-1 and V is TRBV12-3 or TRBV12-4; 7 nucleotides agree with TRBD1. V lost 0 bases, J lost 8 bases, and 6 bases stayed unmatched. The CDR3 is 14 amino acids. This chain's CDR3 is CASSLAGGGREAFF. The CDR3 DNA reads TGTGCCAGCAGTTTAGCGGGAGGGGGCAGGGAAGCTTTCTTT.

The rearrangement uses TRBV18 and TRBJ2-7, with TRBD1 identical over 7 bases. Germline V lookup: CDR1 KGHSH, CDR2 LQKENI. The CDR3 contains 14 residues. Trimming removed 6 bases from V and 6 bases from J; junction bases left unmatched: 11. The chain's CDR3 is CASSLLPRTGEQYF. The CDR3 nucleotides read TGTGCCAGCTCTCTACTACCCCGGACAGGCGAGCAGTACTTC.

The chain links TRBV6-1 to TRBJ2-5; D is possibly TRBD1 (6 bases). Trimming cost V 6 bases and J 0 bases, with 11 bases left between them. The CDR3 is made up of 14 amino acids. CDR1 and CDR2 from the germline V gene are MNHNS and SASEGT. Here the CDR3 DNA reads TGTGCCAGCAGGAAACAGGGAAACCAAGAGACCCAGTACTTC. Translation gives CASRKQGNQETQYF.

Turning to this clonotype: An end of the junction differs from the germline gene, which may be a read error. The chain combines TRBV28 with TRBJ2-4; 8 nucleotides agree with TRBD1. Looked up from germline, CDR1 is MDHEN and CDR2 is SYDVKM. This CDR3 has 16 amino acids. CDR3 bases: TGTGCCAGCAGTTTCAGGGGGCACTACTCCAAAAACAGTCAGTACTTC. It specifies CASSFRGHYSKNSQYF.

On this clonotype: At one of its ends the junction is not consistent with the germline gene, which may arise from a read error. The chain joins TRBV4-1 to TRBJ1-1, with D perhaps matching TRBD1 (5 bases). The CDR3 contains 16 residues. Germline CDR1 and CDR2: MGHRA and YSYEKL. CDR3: CASSQEVRGVNNEAFF. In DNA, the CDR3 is TGCGCCAGCAGCCAAGAGGTCCGGGGGGTGAACAATGAAGCTTTCTTT.

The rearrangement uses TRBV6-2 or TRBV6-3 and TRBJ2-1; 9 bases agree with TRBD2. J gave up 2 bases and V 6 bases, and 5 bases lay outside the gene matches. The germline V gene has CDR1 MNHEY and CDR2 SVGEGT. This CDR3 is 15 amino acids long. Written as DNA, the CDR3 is TGTGCCAGCAGAGAGGGCGGGGGGGCCTACAATGAGCAGTTCTTC. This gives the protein CASREGGGAYNEQFF.

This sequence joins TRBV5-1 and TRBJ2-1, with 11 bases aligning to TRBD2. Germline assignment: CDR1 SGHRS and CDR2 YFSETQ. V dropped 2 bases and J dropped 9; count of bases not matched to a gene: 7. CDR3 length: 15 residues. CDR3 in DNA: TGCGCCAGCAGCTTAGGGGCTAGCGGGGGGTTTGAGCAGTTCTTC. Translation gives CASSLGASGGFEQFF.

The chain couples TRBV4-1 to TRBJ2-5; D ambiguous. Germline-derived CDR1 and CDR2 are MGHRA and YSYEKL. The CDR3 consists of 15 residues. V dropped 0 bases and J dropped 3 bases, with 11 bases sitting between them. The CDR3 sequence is CASSQDAGREETQYF. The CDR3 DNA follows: TGCGCCAGCAGCCAAGATGCAGGTCGTGAAGAGACCCAGTACTTC.

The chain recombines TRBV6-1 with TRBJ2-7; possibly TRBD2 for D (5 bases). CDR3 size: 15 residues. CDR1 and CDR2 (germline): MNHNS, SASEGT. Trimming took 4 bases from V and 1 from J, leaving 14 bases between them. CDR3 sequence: CASSGVGSYSYEQYF. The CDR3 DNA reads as TGTGCCAGCAGTGGTGTGGGGAGTTATTCCTACGAGCAGTACTTC.

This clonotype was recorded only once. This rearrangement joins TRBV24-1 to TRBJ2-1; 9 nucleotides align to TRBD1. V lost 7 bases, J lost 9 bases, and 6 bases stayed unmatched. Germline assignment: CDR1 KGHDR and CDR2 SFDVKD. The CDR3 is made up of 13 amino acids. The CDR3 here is CATRTGGSSEQFF. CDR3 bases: TGTGCCACCAGGACAGGGGGGTCAAGTGAGCAGTTCTTC.

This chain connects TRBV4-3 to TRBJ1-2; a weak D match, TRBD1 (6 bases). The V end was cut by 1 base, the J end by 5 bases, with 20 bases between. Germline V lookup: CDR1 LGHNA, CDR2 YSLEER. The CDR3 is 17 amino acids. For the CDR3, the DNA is TGCGCCAGCAGCCAAGTTGCGGGGGGCGCAGACGGTTATGGCTACACCTTC. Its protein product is CASSQVAGGADGYGYTF.

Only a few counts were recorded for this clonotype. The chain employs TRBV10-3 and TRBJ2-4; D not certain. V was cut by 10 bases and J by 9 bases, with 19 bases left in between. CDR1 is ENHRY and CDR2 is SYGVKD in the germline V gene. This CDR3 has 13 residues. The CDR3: CATLDWGFGIQYF. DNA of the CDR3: TGTGCCACCCTCGACTGGGGATTCGGCATTCAGTACTTC.

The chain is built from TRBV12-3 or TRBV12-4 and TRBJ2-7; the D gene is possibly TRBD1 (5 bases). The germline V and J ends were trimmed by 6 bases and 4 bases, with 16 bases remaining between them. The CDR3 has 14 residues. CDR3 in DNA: TGTGCCAGCAGCCAATCGCCCAGGGAATACGAGCAGTACTTC. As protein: CASSQSPREYEQYF.

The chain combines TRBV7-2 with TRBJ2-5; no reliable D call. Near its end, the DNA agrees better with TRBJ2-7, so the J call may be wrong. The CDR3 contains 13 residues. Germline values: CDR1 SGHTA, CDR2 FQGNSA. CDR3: CASSLDTRYEQYF. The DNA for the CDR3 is TGTGCCAGCAGCTTAGATACCCGATACGAGCAGTACTTC.

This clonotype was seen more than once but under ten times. CDR3 in DNA: TGCGCCAGCAGCCAAGATGGTGCCAGCTCCTACAATGAGCAGTTCTTC. Protein: CASSQDGASSYNEQFF. This rearrangement joins TRBV4-3 to TRBJ2-1, with D uncertain. Germline loops: CDR1 LGHNA, CDR2 YSLEER. Between the trimmed V and J ends, which lost 0 bases and 0 bases, there was a span of 9 bases. CDR3 length: 16 amino acids.